This TCR beta chain was profiled in a study of cytomegalovirus exposure and HLA in healthy donors. A note on this clone: Its matching antigen is unknown.

Findings of the study overall: What was likely a sequencing artifact was a cluster of highly shared sequence variants. The records held CMV serostatus as the only immune exposure information.

This CDR3 spans 16 amino acids. Trimming stripped 1 base from V and 8 bases from J, with 18 bases between. Germline V lookup: CDR1 MDHEN, CDR2 SYDVKM. This PCR relied on a set of 60 Vbeta primers and 13 Jbeta primers. Profiled with immunoSEQ multiplex PCR; TCRdb holds only in-frame clones, not every one. Of over 100,000 clones listed, under 85% are singletons. The chain carries TRBV28 and TRBJ2-1, with D maybe TRBD1 (5 bases). Specimen: PBMCs. The TCR sequence derives from a male donor in good health and CMV-seropositive. The CDR3 sequence is CASSLSGQQTWDEQFF. In DNA, the CDR3 is TGTGCCAGCAGTTTATCTGGACAACAGACCTGGGATGAGCAGTTCTTC.